Following are 10 T cell receptor beta chains from one sample sequenced in a study of blood T cell repertoires in COVID-19. Sequencing was performed with immunoSEQ multiplex PCR; in TCRdb, only in-frame clones are kept and a portion is missing. The table shows about 120,000 clones, with 70% to 90% occurring only once. The material sequenced was peripheral blood. Source of these receptors: a man aged 35 to 55 with acute or convalescent COVID-19.

Only one count was recorded for this clone. The chain couples TRBV12-2 to TRBJ1-2. TRBV12-2 is a known pseudogene. The CDR3 is made up of 18 amino acids. The DNA of the CDR3 is TGTGCAAGTCGCTTTCACCATCCCGGGGGGCAGACCAACTATGGCTACACCTTC. Protein product: CASRFHHPGGQTNYGYTF.

The rearrangement joins TRBV7-9 to TRBJ1-4; 10 positions agree with TRBD1. Germline loops: CDR1 SEHNR, CDR2 FQNEAQ (reference sequence). This CDR3 has 13 residues. With V trimmed by 7 bases and J by 8 bases, 4 bases remained unmatched. The CDR3 sequence is CASTSTGGEKLFF. CDR3 DNA sequence: TGTGCCAGCACTTCGACAGGGGGCGAAAAACTGTTTTTT.

This chain connects TRBV27 to TRBJ2-1, with a tentative D call TRBD2 (6 bases). V was cut by 6 bases and J by 4 bases, with 25 bases left in between. CDR1 MNHEY and CDR2 SMNVEV come from the germline V gene (reference sequence). The CDR3 has 18 residues. The chain's CDR3 is CASRRPLSRGLSYNEQFF. As DNA, the CDR3 is TGTGCCAGCAGACGACCCCTTTCGCGGGGCCTATCTTACAATGAGCAGTTCTTC.

This chain links TRBV3-1 (or the pseudogene TRBV3-2) with TRBJ2-1, with 14 bases aligning to TRBD2. The CDR3 loop spans 17 amino acids. V shed 4 bases and J 10 bases; nucleotides not matched to a gene: 12. Per germline, CDR1 LGHDT and CDR2 YNNKEL (reference sequence). For the CDR3, the DNA is TGTGCCAGCAGCCCCCAGCCGGGACTAGCGGGAGTAGGGGAGCAGTTCTTC. This codes for CASSPQPGLAGVGEQFF.

J is TRBJ1-1 and V is TRBV30, with TRBD1 as a possible D gene (6 bases). The CDR3 sequence is 16 residues long. V lost 5 bases, J lost 1 base, and 20 bases lay in between. The germline V gene has CDR1 GTSNPN and CDR2 SVGIG (reference sequence). The CDR3: CAWGPGGPTSNTEAFF. Written as DNA, the CDR3 is TGTGCCTGGGGACCGGGGGGCCCTACATCGAACACTGAAGCTTTCTTT.

The chain joins TRBV7-2 to TRBJ1-2, with 11 bases fitting TRBD1. Trimming cost V 4 bases and J 0 bases; bases outside gene matches: 13. This CDR3 has 19 residues. Germline V gene lookup returns CDR1 SGHTA and CDR2 FQGNSA. This chain's CDR3 is CASSSRTGTGGLTNYGYTF. The CDR3 DNA follows: TGTGCCAGCAGCTCCCGGACCGGGACAGGGGGATTAACTAACTATGGCTACACCTTC. The entire variable domain, with the rest obtained from reference TRBV7-2 and TRBJ1-2, is as follows: GAGVSQSPSNKVTEKGKDVELRCDPISGHTALYWYRQSLGQGLEFLIYFQGNSAPDKSGLPSDRFSAERTGGSVSTLTIQRTQQEDSAVYLCASSSRTGTGGLTNYGYTFGSGTRLTVV.

V usage is TRBV9 and J usage is TRBJ2-1; perhaps TRBD2 as D (6 bases). In germline, CDR1 is SGDLS, CDR2 YYNGEE. Trimming left V 3 bases short and J 2 bases short, with 9 bases between. The CDR3 has 14 residues. The DNA for the CDR3 is TGTGCCAGCAGCGGGGGGGAGCCCTACAATGAGCAGTTCTTC. Translation: CASSGGEPYNEQFF.

This chain links TRBV19 with TRBJ1-2; 10 bases are a match to TRBD1. Per the germline V gene, CDR1 is LNHDA and CDR2 is SQIVND (reference sequence). Trimming cost V 0 bases and J 3 bases; bases outside gene matches: 10. This CDR3 has 18 residues. CDR3 residues: CASSIDLYGTGADYGYTF. DNA of the CDR3: TGTGCCAGTAGTATAGATCTATACGGGACAGGGGCGGACTATGGCTACACCTTC.

V gene TRBV5-4 combines with J gene TRBJ1-1; weak D call: TRBD1 (6 bases). Germline values: CDR1 SGHNT, CDR2 YYREEE (reference sequence). V lost 4 bases and J 4 bases, leaving 14 bases between the germline ends. The CDR3 spans 14 residues. CDR3 residues: CASSPRGEGTEAFF. Here the CDR3 DNA reads TGTGCCAGCAGCCCCAGGGGCGAGGGCACTGAAGCTTTCTTT.

This chain links TRBV7-2 with TRBJ2-1; 9 bases match TRBD2. Trimming took 2 bases from V and 7 from J; bases not matched to a gene: 6. The CDR3 is 15 residues long. Germline assignment: CDR1 SGHTA and CDR2 FQGNSA. The DNA for the CDR3 is TGTGCCAGCAGCTTAAGGGGACTAGCCACGAATGAGCAGTTCTTC. Translated: CASSLRGLATNEQFF.